A selection of T cell receptor beta chains follows, all from one sample in a study of memory B cells and T cells in multiple sclerosis. The antigens for these receptors are not known. The data were produced by immunoSEQ multiplex PCR, yet TCRdb's version contains in-frame clones alone and is incomplete. Among over 35,000 clones listed, roughly four fifths were seen once. What was sequenced was PBMCs from blood kept in culture. The source of these receptors is a human donor with multiple sclerosis. Each CDR3 is given with its conserved first and last residue. A D gene is named only where the DNA matches it firmly. A clone size is listed for some rows: how often the clone was seen (once, few, many), or a class if it is expanded.

J | D | V | size | DNA | CDR3
TRBJ1-6 | - | TRBV9 | few | TGTGCCAGCAGCGTAGGGAATTCACCCCTCCACTTT | CASSVGNSPLHF
TRBJ1-4 | - | TRBV19 | once | TGTGCCAGTAGTCTGCAGTCGGGCGCAACTAATGAAAAACTGTTTTTT | CASSLQSGATNEKLFF
TRBJ1-4 | - | TRBV6-5 | - | TGTGCCAGCAGTTACCGACAGTTCCGGGAAAAACTGTTTTTT | CASSYRQFREKLFF
TRBJ2-3 | - | TRBV2 | - | TGTGCCAGCAGTGCTGACAGAAACACAGATACGCAGTATTTT | CASSADRNTDTQYF
TRBJ1-3 | TRBD1 | TRBV7-6 | - | TGTGCCAGCAGCTTAGCGACAGGGCAAGGAAACACCATATATTTT | CASSLATGQGNTIYF
TRBJ1-1 | - | TRBV7-9 | - | TGTGCCAGCAGCCAACGGGACACTGAAGCTTTCTTT | CASSQRDTEAFF
TRBJ2-3 | - | TRBV5-1 | - | TGCGCCAGCAGCTTGAGAGCAGGGGCGAAGACCACAGATACGCAGTATTTT | CASSLRAGAKTTDTQYF
TRBJ2-5 | - | TRBV2 | - | TGTGCCAGCAGTGCCGGTGGGGGCTTCCAAGAGACCCAGTACTTC | CASSAGGGFQETQYF
TRBJ2-7 | - | TRBV11-2 | - | TGTGCCAGCAGCTTAATAGGTGCCCTGTACGTGCAGTACTTC | CASSLIGALYVQYF
TRBJ2-7 | TRBD1 | TRBV10-3 | - | TGTGCCATCAGTGAGTCCCCGGGACAGGCCTCCTACGAGCAGTACTTC | CAISESPGQASYEQYF
TRBJ1-2 | - | TRBV29-1 | - | TGCAGCGCAATCTTCGACAGCCACTATGGCTACACCTTC | CSAIFDSHYGYTF
TRBJ2-7 | - | TRBV19 | - | TGTGCCAGTAGTACCGGTGGCGCCACTAACTACGAGCAGTACTTC | CASSTGGATNYEQYF
TRBJ1-5 | TRBD1 | TRBV11-2 | - | TGTGCCAGCAGCGGGGGGACAGTTAATCAGCCCCAGCATTTT | CASSGGTVNQPQHF
TRBJ2-2 | - | TRBV6-5 | - | TGTGCCAGCAGCCCGCTGCCTCGGCAGTCCGGGGAGCTGTTTTTT | CASSPLPRQSGELFF
TRBJ2-1 | - | TRBV11-3 | - | TGTGCCAGCAGCTTAGTGTGGGGGAGCTCCTACAATGAGCAGTTCTTC | CASSLVWGSSYNEQFF
TRBJ1-4 | - | TRBV9 | - | TGTGCCAGCAGCGCCCGTCGTGGGGAAACTAATGAAAAACTGTTTTTT | CASSARRGETNEKLFF
TRBJ2-7 | - | TRBV27 | - | TGTGCCAGCAACCCCAGTGGGGCCCCTGCCTACGAGCAGTACTTC | CASNPSGAPAYEQYF
TRBJ1-6 | - | TRBV6-5 | - | TGTGCCAGCAGTCCAGGGGCTGCCTATAATTCACCCCTCCACTTT | CASSPGAAYNSPLHF
TRBJ2-3 | TRBD1 | TRBV28 | - | TGTGCCAGCAGTCCACGCAGGGGGCTATCGCAGTATTTT | CASSPRRGLSQYF
TRBJ2-7 | TRBD1 | TRBV6-1 | - | TGTGCCAGCAGTGAAGCCCTGACAGGGAGCTACGAGCAGTACTTC | CASSEALTGSYEQYF
TRBJ1-2 | - | TRBV4-2 | - | TGTGCCAGCAGCCAAGATAGAGGGTCCGGAGATGGCTACACCTTC | CASSQDRGSGDGYTF
TRBJ1-2 | - | TRBV7-9 | few | TGTGCCAGCAGCCATCAGGGTACCTATGGCTACACCTTC | CASSHQGTYGYTF
TRBJ1-2 | - | TRBV19 | few | TGTGCCAGTAGTACGAACAGGGCCCGGGGCTACACCTTC | CASSTNRARGYTF
TRBJ2-3 | - | TRBV14 | few | TGTGCCAGCAGCCAGAAGTGGGAAGATACGCAGTATTTT | CASSQKWEDTQYF
TRBJ1-5 | - | TRBV27 | few | TGTGCCAGCAGTCGTCTGAATCAGCCCCAGCATTTT | CASSRLNQPQHF
TRBJ2-1 | TRBD1 | TRBV4-1 | - | TGCGCCAGCAGCCAAAGCGGGACAGGGGACAATGAGCAGTTCTTC | CASSQSGTGDNEQFF
TRBJ1-1 | TRBD1 | TRBV18 | - | TGTGCCAGCTCACTGGGACAGGGGGCTTGGGAAGCTTTCTTT | CASSLGQGAWEAFF
TRBJ2-2 | TRBD2 | TRBV19 | - | TGTGCCAGTAGTAGCAGAGCGGGGGCCGGGGAGCTGTTTTTT | CASSSRAGAGELFF
TRBJ2-5 | - | TRBV30 | - | TGTGCCTGCGACCGGGCCCGGGGAGAGACCCAGTACTTC | CACDRARGETQYF
TRBJ1-2 | - | TRBV5-6 | - | TGTGCCAGCAGCCTACCCATCGGAGGGAACGGCTACACCTTC | CASSLPIGGNGYTF
TRBJ1-2 | TRBD1 | TRBV28 | - | TGTGCCAGCAAGATAACAACAGGGGACTATGGCTACACCTTC | CASKITTGDYGYTF
TRBJ2-7 | - | TRBV28 | medium-sized | TGTGCCAGCAGTTTTCAGAACTACGAGCAGTACTTC | CASSFQNYEQYF
TRBJ1-2 | - | TRBV30 | - | TGTGCCTGGAGCCTCCAGGGTAACTATGGCTACACCTTC | CAWSLQGNYGYTF
TRBJ2-5 | - | TRBV4-1 | - | TGCGCCAGCAGCCAAGAGCGAGAGACCCAGTACTTC | CASSQERETQYF
TRBJ1-2 | - | TRBV6-5 | once | TGTGCCAGCAGTTATGGTTGGGAGGGTGGCTACACCTTC | CASSYGWEGGYTF
TRBJ2-7 | - | TRBV2 | - | TGTGCCAGCAGTGAAGGGGCTCGCGGCTCCTACGAGCAGTACTTC | CASSEGARGSYEQYF
TRBJ2-7 | - | TRBV6-4 | few | TGTGCCAGCACCTCCCGGTACGAGCAGTACTTC | CASTSRYEQYF
TRBJ1-2 | - | TRBV19 | - | TGTGCCAGTAGTATAACGGGACAAACTAGGAACTATGGCTACACCTTC | CASSITGQTRNYGYTF
TRBJ2-2 | - | TRBV10-3 | - | TGTGCCATCGGGGAGGGGGCGAGAACCGGGGAGCTGTTTTTT | CAIGEGARTGELFF
TRBJ1-1 | - | TRBV7-9 | - | TGTGCCAGCAGCCAGCACGAGGGTGGGACTGAAGCTTTCTTT | CASSQHEGGTEAFF
TRBJ1-5 | - | TRBV10-2 | - | TGCGCCAGCAGTGAGTCACGGGGCTCCCCCCAGCATTTT | CASSESRGSPQHF
TRBJ2-7 | - | TRBV5-1 | - | TGCGCCAGCAGCTTGCGGCAGGGGTTCTCCTACGAGCAGTACTTC | CASSLRQGFSYEQYF
TRBJ2-7 | - | TRBV9 | few | TGTGCCAGCAGCGAGGGGGGCGGACAGTCGTACGAGCAGTACTTC | CASSEGGGQSYEQYF
TRBJ2-5 | - | TRBV6-6 | - | TGTGCCAGCACGGCCAGGGGAAACCAAGAGACCCAGTACTTC | CASTARGNQETQYF
TRBJ1-2 | TRBD1 | TRBV7-9 | - | TGTGCCAGCAGCTCCTCCGACAGGGTTGGCTACACCTTC | CASSSSDRVGYTF
TRBJ2-2 | TRBD1 | TRBV6-6 | - | TGTGCCAGCAGACCCGACAGGGGAGGCGGCACCGGGGAGCTGTTTTTT | CASRPDRGGGTGELFF